This TCR beta chain was sequenced during a study of immune heterogeneity within non-small cell lung tumors. Study-level information: Of all tumors, a few turned out to be squamous cell carcinomas, more than nine were non-squamous carcinomas and 1 was not otherwise specified. Study outcomes and limitations: With local tumor mutational burden, local T-cell clonality showed a moderate but significant correlation (R around 0.33). Within a patient, dominant CDR3 beta clonotypes were shared across sites, though different locations had unique frequent clones.

Multiplex PCR amplified the TCR beta CDR3 region. Its first round ran for roughly 10 cycles with 32 V and 13 J primers. TCRdb re-called the multiplex PCR reads through MiXCR, storing one row per CDR3 protein. The table records roughly 15,000 distinct CDR3 sequences, roughly 30% of them present only once. CDR3 length: 12 residues. Germline V lookup: CDR1 SGDLS, CDR2 YYNGEE. This clonotype was seen more than once but under ten times. Its target is unknown. This may stem from a read error, because a much larger clone lies one nucleotide away. Template input was genomic DNA from bulk tumor (roughly 630 ng per sample). Biopsies that were spaced far apart were taken, several per primary tumor, during surgery. Patients went through curative surgery, and their non-small cell lung cancer was untreated and newly diagnosed.

The source is a man aged 35 to 55 with non-small cell lung cancer. Sequencing input: lung tumor tissue. This sequence joins TRBV9 and TRBJ2-3; possibly TRBD2 for D (6 bases). The CDR3 DNA reads as TGTGTCAGCAGAGGGGACTCAGATACGCAGTATTTT. Translated, it gives CVSRGDSDTQYF. Combining the CDR3 with reference TRBV9 and TRBJ2-3 gives the whole variable domain DSGVTQTPKHLITATGQRVTLRCSPRSGDLSVYWYQQSLDQGLQFLIQYYNGEERAKGNILERFSAQQFPDLHSELNLSSLELGDSALYFCVSRGDSDTQYFGPGTRLTVL.